This TCR beta chain was identified in a study of blood T cell repertoires in COVID-19. The wider study: COVID-19 samples collected from the United States, Italy and Spain covered acute and convalescent phases. PBMCs, B-cell-depleted T cells, or T cells were the source of the cDNA or gDNA that made up the material.

V shed 0 bases, J shed 3 bases, and the junction held 14 bases outside the gene matches. Germline CDR1 SGDLS, CDR2 YYNGEE. This CDR3 contains 18 residues. Original processing methods: Reference gene primer amplification gave nucleated cell count estimates. The repertoire was sequenced with immunoSEQ multiplex PCR; TCRdb's copy has only in-frame clones and lacks some. The V and J calls and the clone size are those of that table, but D and trimming were determined from the DNA. Among roughly 670,000 clones listed, about 90% were seen once. The V and J genes are TRBV9 and TRBJ1-2; 7 positions agree with TRBD1. The sequence derives from a young woman with acute or convalescent COVID-19. Material: peripheral blood. The DNA for the CDR3 is TGTGCCAGCAGCGTAGGGCCAGGGGGAATGGATAGTGACTATGGCTACACCTTC. Residues: CASSVGPGGMDSDYGYTF. Filled out from reference TRBV9 and TRBJ1-2, the complete variable domain reads DSGVTQTPKHLITATGQRVTLRCSPRSGDLSVYWYQQSLDQGLQFLIQYYNGEERAKGNILERFSAQQFPDLHSELNLSSLELGDSALYFCASSVGPGGMDSDYGYTFGSGTRLTVV.